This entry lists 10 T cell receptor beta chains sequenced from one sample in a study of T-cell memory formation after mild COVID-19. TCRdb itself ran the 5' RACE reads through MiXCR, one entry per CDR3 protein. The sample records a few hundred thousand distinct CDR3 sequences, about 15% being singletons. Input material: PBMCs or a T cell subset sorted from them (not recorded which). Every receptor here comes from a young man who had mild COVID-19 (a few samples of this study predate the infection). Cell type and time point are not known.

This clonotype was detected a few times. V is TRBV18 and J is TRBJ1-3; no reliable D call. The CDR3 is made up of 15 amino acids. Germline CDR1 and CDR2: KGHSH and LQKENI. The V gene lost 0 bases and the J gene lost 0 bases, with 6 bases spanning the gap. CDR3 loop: CASSPPGRSGNTIYF. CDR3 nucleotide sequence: TGTGCCAGCTCACCACCGGGCCGCTCTGGAAACACCATATATTTT.

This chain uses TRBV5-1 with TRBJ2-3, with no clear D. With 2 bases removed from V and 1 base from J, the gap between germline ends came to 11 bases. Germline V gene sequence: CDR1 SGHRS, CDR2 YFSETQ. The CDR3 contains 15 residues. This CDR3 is CASSLTSVGTDTQYF. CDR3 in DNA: TGCGCCAGCAGCTTAACCAGCGTGGGCACAGATACGCAGTATTTT.

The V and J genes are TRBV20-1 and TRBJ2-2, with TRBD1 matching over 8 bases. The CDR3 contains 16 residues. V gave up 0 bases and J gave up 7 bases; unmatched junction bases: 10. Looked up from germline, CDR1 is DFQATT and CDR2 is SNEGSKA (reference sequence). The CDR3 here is CSARDRQGAYDGELFF. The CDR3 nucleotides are TGCAGTGCTAGAGATAGGCAGGGGGCGTATGACGGGGAGCTGTTTTTT.

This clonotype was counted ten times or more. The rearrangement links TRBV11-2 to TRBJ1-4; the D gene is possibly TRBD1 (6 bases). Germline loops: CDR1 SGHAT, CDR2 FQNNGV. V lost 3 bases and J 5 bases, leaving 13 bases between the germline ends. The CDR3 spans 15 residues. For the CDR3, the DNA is TGTGCCAGCAGCTTTCAGGGGAGGTCGAATGAAAAACTGTTTTTT. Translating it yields CASSFQGRSNEKLFF.

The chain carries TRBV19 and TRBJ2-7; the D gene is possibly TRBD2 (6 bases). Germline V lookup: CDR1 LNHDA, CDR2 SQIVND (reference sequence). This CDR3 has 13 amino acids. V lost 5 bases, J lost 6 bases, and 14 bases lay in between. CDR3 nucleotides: TGTGCCAGTAGTGCGCGATCTAGCGCCGAGCAGTACTTC. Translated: CASSARSSAEQYF.

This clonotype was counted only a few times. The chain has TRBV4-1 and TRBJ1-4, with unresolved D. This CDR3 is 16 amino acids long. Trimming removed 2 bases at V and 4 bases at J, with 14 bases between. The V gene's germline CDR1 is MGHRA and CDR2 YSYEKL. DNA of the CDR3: TGCGCCAGCAGCCAACCCAGACGAGACAATAATGAAAAACTGTTTTTT. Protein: CASSQPRRDNNEKLFF.

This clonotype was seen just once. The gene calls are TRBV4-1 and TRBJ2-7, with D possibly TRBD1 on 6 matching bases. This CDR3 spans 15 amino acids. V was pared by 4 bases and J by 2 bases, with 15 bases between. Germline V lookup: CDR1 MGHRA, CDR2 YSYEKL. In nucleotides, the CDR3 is TGCGCCAGCAGCCGAATTTTGGACAGCACCTACGAGCAGTACGTC. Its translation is CASSRILDSTYEQYV.

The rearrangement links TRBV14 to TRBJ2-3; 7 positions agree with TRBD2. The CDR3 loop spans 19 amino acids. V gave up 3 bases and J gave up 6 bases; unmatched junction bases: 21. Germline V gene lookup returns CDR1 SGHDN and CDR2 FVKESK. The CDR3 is CASSQETEGRLLGGDTQYF. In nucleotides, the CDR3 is TGTGCCAGCAGCCAGGAGACGGAAGGACGGTTATTGGGGGGGGATACGCAGTATTTT.

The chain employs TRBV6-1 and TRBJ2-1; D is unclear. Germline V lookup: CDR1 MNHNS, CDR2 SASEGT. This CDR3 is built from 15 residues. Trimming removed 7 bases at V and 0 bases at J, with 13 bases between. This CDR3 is CASTLTAGSYNEQFF. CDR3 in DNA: TGTGCCAGCACCCTGACCGCCGGCTCCTACAATGAGCAGTTCTTC.

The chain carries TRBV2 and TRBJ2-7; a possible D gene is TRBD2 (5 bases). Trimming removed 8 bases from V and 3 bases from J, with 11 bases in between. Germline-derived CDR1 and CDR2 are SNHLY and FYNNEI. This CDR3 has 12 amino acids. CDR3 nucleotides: TGTGCCAGCGGGGAGCGGATCTACGAGCAGTACTTC. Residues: CASGERIYEQYF. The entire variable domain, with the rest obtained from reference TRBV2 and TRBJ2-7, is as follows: EPEVTQTPSHQVTQMGQEVILRCVPISNHLYFYWYRQILGQKVEFLVSFYNNEISEKSEIFDDQFSVERPDGSNFTLKIRSTKLEDSAMYFCASGERIYEQYFGPGTRLTVT.